These 2 T cell receptor beta chains were sequenced from one sample in a study of cytomegalovirus exposure and HLA in healthy donors. In the PCR, 60 Vbeta and 13 Jbeta primers were used. Some clones are missing from TCRdb's copy, which holds only in-frame ones; the method was immunoSEQ multiplex PCR. This sample yields under 200,000 clones, of which roughly four fifths are seen a single time; about 2.3% belongs to the top ten. Sequenced sample: PBMCs. Receptors originate from a female donor in good health and CMV-seronegative.

CDR3 loop: CASSKSGTNEKLFF. The CDR3 nucleotides read TGCGCCAGCAGTAAGTCAGGGACTAATGAAAAACTGTTTTTT. This chain connects TRBV5-1 to TRBJ1-4, with a weak D call TRBD1 (5 bases). This CDR3 comprises 14 residues. The germline V and J ends were trimmed by 5 bases and 2 bases, with 10 bases remaining between them. In germline, CDR1 is SGHRS, CDR2 YFSETQ.

The chain uses TRBV11-2 and TRBJ2-5; 7 nucleotides align to TRBD1. Germline loops: CDR1 SGHAT, CDR2 FQNNGV. CDR3 length: 13 residues. V lost 5 bases, J lost 11 bases, and 11 bases stayed unmatched. Written as DNA, the CDR3 is TGTGCCAGCAGCCACCGGCCCCAGGGGGTACAGTACTTC. Encoded protein: CASSHRPQGVQYF.